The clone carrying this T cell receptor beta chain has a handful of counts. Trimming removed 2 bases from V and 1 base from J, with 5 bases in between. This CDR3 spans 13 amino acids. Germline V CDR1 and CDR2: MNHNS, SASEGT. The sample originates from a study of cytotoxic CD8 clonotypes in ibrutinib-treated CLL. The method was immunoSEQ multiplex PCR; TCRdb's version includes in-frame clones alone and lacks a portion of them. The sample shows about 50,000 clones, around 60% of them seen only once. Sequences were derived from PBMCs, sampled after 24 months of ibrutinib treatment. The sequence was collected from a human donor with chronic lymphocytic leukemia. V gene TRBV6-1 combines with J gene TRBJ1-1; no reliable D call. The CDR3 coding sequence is TGTGCCAGCAGTGAAAGGGAGAACACTGAAGCTTTCTTT. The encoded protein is CASSERENTEAFF.